This entry lists 30 T cell receptor beta chains sequenced from one sample in a study of T cell repertoires in cytomegalovirus infection (dated by TCRdb to the late 2010s). Sequencing used an Illumina HiSeq 1500. TCRdb reprocessed the public reads (quality trimming at Q25 with fastp, clone calling with MiXCR) and kept in-frame beta chains. Identical CDR3 proteins give one entry, which carries the most common genes and DNA. The sample has about 330,000 distinct CDR3 sequences on record, around 9.5% of them singletons. The top ten constitute 3.5% to 4.5% of the sample. The material sequenced was PBMCs. All receptors come from a human donor in good health (CMV status not recorded). Some clones in this sample may be carry-over from other donors' samples.

This clonotype was recorded many times. The chain recombines TRBV12-3 or TRBV12-4 with TRBJ1-2, with no clear D. This CDR3 has 13 amino acids. The germline V and J ends were trimmed by 4 bases and 4 bases, with 10 bases remaining between them. The CDR3 loop is CASSYNMAYGYTF. As DNA, the CDR3 is TGTGCCAGCAGTTATAATATGGCCTATGGCTACACCTTC.

This clonotype occurred many times. This chain links TRBV7-2 with TRBJ2-2, with D tentatively TRBD1 (5 bases). There are 15 residues in the CDR3. CDR1 and CDR2 (germline): SGHTA, FQGNSA. Trimming pared 3 bases from V and 6 bases from J, leaving 14 bases between. CDR3 residues: CASSLGLLRAGELFF. In nucleotides, the CDR3 is TGTGCCAGCAGCTTGGGGCTGTTGAGAGCCGGGGAGCTGTTTTTT.

The chain is built from TRBV6-5 and TRBJ2-7; 10 bases fit TRBD2. The CDR3 has 15 amino acids. Trimming took 2 bases from V and 7 from J; bases not matched to a gene: 8. Germline loops: CDR1 MNHEY, CDR2 SVGAGI. CDR3 region: CASSYASGGAEEQYF. The CDR3 DNA reads as TGTGCCAGCAGTTACGCGAGCGGGGGGGCCGAAGAGCAGTACTTC.

This clonotype came up a few times. The chain is built from TRBV6-1 and TRBJ1-5; 11 positions agree with TRBD1. V shed 5 bases and J 6 bases; nucleotides not matched to a gene: 6. There are 15 residues in the CDR3. CDR1 and CDR2 from the germline V gene are MNHNS and SASEGT. The CDR3 sequence is CASSRGGQGGQPQHF. The DNA of the CDR3 is TGTGCCAGCAGTAGAGGGGGACAGGGGGGTCAGCCCCAGCATTTT.

This clonotype was found a few times. The chain carries TRBV9 and TRBJ1-5; D may be TRBD1 (6 bases). V was pared by 3 bases and J by 5 bases, with 12 bases between. CDR3 length equals 14 residues. Germline CDR1 and CDR2: SGDLS and YYNGEE. CDR3: CASSANRADQPQHF. The DNA of the CDR3 is TGTGCCAGCAGCGCGAACAGGGCGGATCAGCCCCAGCATTTT.

The table lists this clonotype with many counts. The V call is TRBV6-6, the J call TRBJ1-6; possible D gene TRBD1, 5 bases. Trimming left V 0 bases short and J 5 bases short, with 5 bases between. Germline V CDR1 and CDR2: MNHNY, SVGAGI (reference sequence). This CDR3 comprises 14 residues. CDR3 sequence reads: CASSYSGDNSPLHF. CDR3 DNA: TGTGCCAGCAGTTACTCAGGGGATAATTCACCCCTCCACTTT.

This clonotype has ten or more counts. One end of the junction is discordant with germline, which a read error may explain. V is TRBV7-2 and J is TRBJ2-7, with TRBD2 identical over 7 bases. Looked up from germline, CDR1 is SGHTA and CDR2 is FQGNSA. CDR3 length equals 9 residues. In DNA form, the CDR3 reads TGTGCCAGCAGCTGGGAGGGCTTCTTC. Amino acid sequence: CASSWEGFF. Looking up the rest from reference TRBV7-2 and TRBJ2-7 gives the full variable domain: GAGVSQSPSNKVTEKGKDVELRCDPISGHTALYWYRQSLGQGLEFLIYFQGNSAPDKSGLPSDRFSAERTGGSVSTLTIQRTQQEDSAVYLCASSWEGFFGPGTRLTVT.

This sequence joins TRBV11-2 and TRBJ2-5; TRBD1 aligns across 8 bases. V gave up 4 bases and J gave up 2 bases; unmatched junction bases: 6. There are 15 residues in the CDR3. Germline V gene data show CDR1 as SGHAT and CDR2 as FQNNGV. The CDR3 coding sequence is TGTGCCAGCAGCTCCGACAGGGGACTTCAAGAGACCCAGTACTTC. It codes for CASSSDRGLQETQYF. Complete variable domain (other parts from reference TRBV11-2 and TRBJ2-5): EAGVAQSPRYKIIEKRQSVAFWCNPISGHATLYWYQQILGQGPKLLIQFQNNGVVDDSQLPKDRFSAERLKGVDSTLKIQPAKLEDSAVYLCASSSDRGLQETQYFGPGTRLLVL.

The chain couples TRBV20-1 to TRBJ2-7; D gene ambiguous. The CDR3 runs to 12 residues. From germline, CDR1 is DFQATT and CDR2 SNEGSKA (reference sequence). V lost 6 bases, J lost 3 bases, and 12 bases lay in between. The CDR3 reads CSAPSGIYEQYF. The DNA of the CDR3 is TGCAGTGCCCCGTCCGGCATCTACGAGCAGTACTTC.

This clonotype was seen a handful of times. This chain uses TRBV7-2 with TRBJ1-2, with 7 bases fitting TRBD1. The V and J ends lost 7 bases and 6 bases, in that order; junction bases with no gene match: 8. The germline CDR1 and CDR2 sequences are SGHTA and FQGNSA. The CDR3 consists of 13 residues. Here the CDR3 reads CASTKGGRNGYTF. The CDR3 DNA reads as TGTGCCAGCACCAAAGGGGGCCGGAATGGCTACACCTTC.

The sample holds many counts of this clonotype. The chain combines TRBV7-8 with TRBJ2-7, with D unclear. Per the germline V gene, CDR1 is SGHVS and CDR2 is FQNEAQ. V was clipped by 4 bases and J by 0 bases, with 7 bases between them. This CDR3 is built from 13 residues. In DNA form, the CDR3 reads TGTGCCAGCAGCTCCCCTCCCTCCTACGAGCAGTACTTC. Translation gives CASSSPPSYEQYF. The complete variable domain, with remaining parts taken from reference TRBV7-8 and TRBJ2-7, reads GAGVSQSPRYKVAKRGQDVALRCDPISGHVSLFWYQQALGQGPEFLTYFQNEAQLDKSGLPSDRFFAERPEGSVSTLKIQRTQQEDSAVYLCASSSPPSYEQYFGPGTRLTVT.

V gene TRBV12-3 or TRBV12-4 combines with J gene TRBJ1-5; 12 bases line up with TRBD1. The CDR3 is 14 residues long. Unmatched junction bases numbered 3, after V lost 6 bases and J lost 6 bases. The CDR3 region has the DNA TGTGCCAGCAGAGGGACAGGGGGCTTTCAGCCCCAGCATTTT. Translating it yields CASRGTGGFQPQHF.

The genes are TRBV28 and TRBJ2-1; D remains ambiguous. V lost 4 bases to trimming and J lost 0 bases, with 16 bases between them. Germline V gives CDR1 MDHEN, CDR2 SYDVKM. This CDR3 is 17 amino acids long. The CDR3 sequence: CASSSHLPLGSYNEQFF. The CDR3 nucleotides read TGTGCCAGCAGTTCCCACCTCCCCTTGGGCTCCTACAATGAGCAGTTCTTC.

This clonotype came up many times. V gene TRBV7-2 combines with J gene TRBJ2-1; maybe TRBD2 (6 bases). Between the trimmed V and J ends, which lost 5 bases and 6 bases, there was a span of 14 bases. This CDR3 has 14 amino acids. Germline V gene data show CDR1 as SGHTA and CDR2 as FQGNSA. The DNA for the CDR3 is TGTGCCAGCAGCGACACCGGGACTCTCAATGAGCAGTTCTTC. It specifies CASSDTGTLNEQFF.

The chain employs TRBV12-3 or TRBV12-4 and TRBJ1-2; TRBD1 might be the D (5 bases). This CDR3 has 14 residues. With 1 base removed from V and 4 bases from J, the gap between germline ends came to 10 bases. The CDR3 here is CASSLDRPGYGYTF. CDR3 bases: TGTGCCAGCAGTTTAGACAGGCCCGGCTATGGCTACACCTTC.

V gene TRBV7-3 combines with J gene TRBJ1-1, with D unclear. V was clipped by 6 bases and J by 1 base, with 12 bases between them. The CDR3 contains 14 residues. The germline V gene encodes CDR1 SGHTA and CDR2 FQGTGA. The CDR3 DNA sequence: TGTGCCAGCAGGCCTGGACGGGGGAACACTGAAGCTTTCTTT. It codes for CASRPGRGNTEAFF.

This clonotype was detected many times. The chain recombines TRBV28 with TRBJ1-3; D unclear. Germline V gives CDR1 MDHEN, CDR2 SYDVKM. The V end lost 5 bases, the J end lost 2 bases, and 13 bases lay between the germline ends. This CDR3 contains 15 residues. The CDR3 loop reads CASSTPPVTGNTIYF. In nucleotides, the CDR3 is TGTGCCAGCAGTACCCCCCCGGTGACTGGAAACACCATATATTTT. The variable domain in full, completed from reference TRBV28 and TRBJ1-3, reads DVKVTQSSRYLVKRTGEKVFLECVQDMDHENMFWYRQDPGLGLRLIYFSYDVKMKEKGDIPEGYSVSREKKERFSLILESASTNQTSMYLCASSTPPVTGNTIYFGEGSWLTVV.

This clonotype was recorded many times. The chain recombines TRBV7-2 with TRBJ2-1, with 10 bases fitting TRBD2. This CDR3 is 16 amino acids long. Per germline, CDR1 SGHTA and CDR2 FQGNSA. The V gene end was trimmed by 5 bases and the J gene end by 10 bases; junction bases not matched to a gene: 14. CDR3 sequence: CASSRSVAGGILEQFF. CDR3 coding DNA: TGTGCCAGCAGCCGCTCCGTAGCGGGAGGTATTTTGGAGCAGTTCTTC.

The CDR3 region is CAWSVLRGYDTQYF. CDR3 DNA: TGTGCCTGGAGTGTACTCAGAGGTTACGATACGCAGTATTTT. This sequence joins TRBV30 and TRBJ2-3, with D unclear. V dropped 0 bases and J dropped 6 bases, with 13 bases sitting between them. The CDR3 sequence is 14 residues long. Germline values: CDR1 GTSNPN, CDR2 SVGIG (reference sequence).

This clonotype showed up many times. The rearrangement links TRBV7-9 to TRBJ2-5, with 7 bases matching TRBD1. Germline V gives CDR1 SEHNR, CDR2 FQNEAQ (reference sequence). After removal of 5 bases from V and 5 bases from J, the junction contained 11 bases not matched to a gene. CDR3 size: 15 residues. The CDR3 DNA reads as TGTGCCAGCAGCCCTCCGGGACAGCGAGGGGAGACCCAGTACTTC. Translated, it gives CASSPPGQRGETQYF.

This clonotype was found a few times. This chain joins TRBV5-4 and TRBJ2-1; D may be TRBD2 (5 bases). This CDR3 region has 16 residues. CDR1 and CDR2 from the germline V gene are SGHNT and YYREEE (reference sequence). With 0 bases removed from V and 3 bases from J, the gap between germline ends came to 13 bases. This chain's CDR3 is CASSLALAKGYNEQFF. The CDR3 DNA follows: TGTGCCAGCAGCTTGGCCTTAGCGAAGGGCTACAATGAGCAGTTCTTC.

The CDR3 sequence: CASSFSGRANEQFF. CDR3 DNA: TGTGCCAGCAGCTTTAGCGGGAGGGCAAATGAGCAGTTCTTC. The gene calls are TRBV11-2 and TRBJ2-1; 11 nucleotides align to TRBD2. Looked up from germline, CDR1 is SGHAT and CDR2 is FQNNGV. The V and J ends lost 3 bases and 7 bases, in that order; junction bases with no gene match: 2. The CDR3 is 14 residues long.

This clonotype appeared a few times. Germline and junction disagree at one end, which may indicate a read error. The chain uses TRBV5-3 and TRBJ2-1; D may correspond to TRBD1 or TRBD2 (6 bases each). TRBV5-3 is an ORF, with its function uncertain. This CDR3 comprises 15 residues. This CDR3 reads CASSLSGKGGNEQFF. Here the CDR3 DNA reads TGTGCCAGCAGCTTGTCAGGAAAGGGGGGCAATGAGCAGTTCTTC.

This clonotype was counted only a few times. This chain uses TRBV6-2 or TRBV6-3 with TRBJ1-1; 8 bases agree with TRBD1. Trimming at V came to 6 bases and at J to 8 bases, leaving 8 bases not matched to a gene. Germline values: CDR1 MNHEY, CDR2 SVGEGT. CDR3 size: 13 residues. Here the CDR3 DNA reads TGTGCCAGCAGGGGCAGGGGGCGTGAGGAAGCTTTCTTT. Protein: CASRGRGREEAFF.

In its sample, this clonotype was seen a few times. As DNA, the CDR3 is TGTGCCAGCAGCGTAGGCGCGGGACCCCCTACCGGCGGTGAGCAGTTCTTC. This encodes CASSVGAGPPTGGEQFF. The rearrangement uses TRBV9 and TRBJ2-1; TRBD2 might be the D (6 bases). CDR1 is SGDLS and CDR2 is YYNGEE in the germline V gene. This CDR3 spans 17 amino acids. V lost 0 bases and J 9 bases, leaving 22 bases between the germline ends.

V is TRBV7-2 and J is TRBJ2-3; possibly TRBD1 for D (6 bases). CDR3 size: 13 residues. V was shortened by 1 base and J by 6 bases, with 8 bases between the two germline ends. Germline-derived CDR1 and CDR2 are SGHTA and FQGNSA. Written as DNA, the CDR3 is TGTGCCAGCAGCTTAGTTAGGGGGGATACGCAGTATTTT. As protein: CASSLVRGDTQYF.

This clonotype was detected ten times or more. The chain is built from TRBV7-9 and TRBJ1-6; 10 positions agree with TRBD1. V shed 4 bases and J 8 bases; nucleotides not matched to a gene: 5. Germline values: CDR1 SEHNR, CDR2 FQNEAQ (reference sequence). The CDR3 totals 15 residues. The CDR3 spells CASSSTTGGYSPLHF. CDR3 nucleotides: TGTGCCAGCAGCTCAACGACAGGGGGCTATTCACCCCTCCACTTT.

This clonotype has ten or more counts. This sequence joins TRBV6-1 and TRBJ1-1; no clear D. Germline CDR1 MNHNS, CDR2 SASEGT. Deletions cut 7 bases from V and 5 bases from J, with 11 bases between. The CDR3 sequence is 12 residues long. CDR3 DNA sequence: TGTGCCAGCATTAGGCCGGGGACTGAAGCTTTCTTT. Its protein is CASIRPGTEAFF.

The table lists this clonotype with a few counts. The chain employs TRBV6-5 and TRBJ1-5, with D possibly TRBD1 on 5 matching bases. Between the trimmed V and J ends, which lost 6 bases and 0 bases, there was a span of 15 bases. Germline V CDR1 and CDR2: MNHEY, SVGAGI. The CDR3 consists of 16 residues. In nucleotides, the CDR3 is TGTGCCAGCAGGCCAGGGAGTCTTTATAGCAATCAGCCCCAGCATTTT. It codes for CASRPGSLYSNQPQHF.

In this sample, this clonotype turned up a few times. The chain employs TRBV7-9 and TRBJ2-5; D unclear. The germline CDR1 and CDR2 sequences are SEHNR and FQNEAQ (reference sequence). The V end lost 2 bases, the J end lost 5 bases, and 12 bases lay between the germline ends. This CDR3 is 14 amino acids long. DNA for the CDR3: TGTGCCAGCAGCTTACTAAGCTCTCTGGAGACCCAGTACTTC. This gives the protein CASSLLSSLETQYF.